The 24 T cell receptor beta chains below were found in one sample sequenced in a study of cytomegalovirus exposure and HLA in healthy donors. The PCR employed 60 Vbeta primers together with 13 Jbeta primers. Measured with immunoSEQ multiplex PCR; TCRdb has only the in-frame clones, and not every one. The sample carries approximately 210,000 clones, about 80% recorded once. The sequenced sample consisted of PBMCs. Source of these receptors: a woman aged 35 to 49 in good health and CMV-seronegative.

This clone showed up just a few times. This chain links TRBV28 with TRBJ1-6; the match to TRBD1 covers 7 bases. The germline CDR1 and CDR2 sequences are MDHEN and SYDVKM. This CDR3 has 13 residues. CDR3 protein: CASRQGNNSPLHF. DNA of the CDR3: TGTGCGTCACGACAGGGAAATAATTCACCCCTCCACTTT.

Only a few counts were recorded for this clone. This chain links TRBV7-2 with TRBJ1-2, with D hard to call. The CDR3 totals 17 residues. Trimming left V 0 bases short and J 5 bases short, with 19 bases between. Germline V CDR1 and CDR2: SGHTA, FQGNSA. The CDR3 nucleotides read TGTGCCAGCAGCTTAGCTGGTAGTCCGTTGTACGGGTATGGCTACACCTTC. Encoded protein: CASSLAGSPLYGYGYTF.

The V gene is TRBV5-1, the J gene TRBJ2-7; the D gene is possibly TRBD1 (5 bases). The length of the CDR3 is 13 residues. The V and J ends lost 7 bases and 1 base respectively, with 12 bases between them. From germline, CDR1 is SGHRS and CDR2 YFSETQ. The CDR3 loop is CASFYDSSYEQYF. The CDR3 DNA sequence: TGCGCCAGCTTTTACGACAGTTCCTACGAGCAGTACTTC.

This clone was counted between two and nine times. This chain links TRBV14 with TRBJ1-1, with D possibly TRBD1 on 6 matching bases. From germline, CDR1 is SGHDN and CDR2 FVKESK. The CDR3 runs 14 residues. Trimming left V 1 base short and J 11 bases short, with 17 bases between. CDR3 protein: CASSQGTARSGAFF. The CDR3 DNA reads as TGTGCCAGCAGCCAAGGGACAGCCCGTTCCGGGGCTTTCTTT.

The table lists this clone with a count of one. This chain joins TRBV29-1 and TRBJ2-3; D is possibly TRBD1 (6 bases). The V and J ends lost 7 bases and 4 bases respectively, with 21 bases between them. Germline CDR1 and CDR2: SQVTM and ANQGSEA. CDR3 length: 15 amino acids. CDR3 nucleotides: TGCAGCGCCCTACCCGCAGGGGCGGAGGCAGATACGCAGTATTTT. Translated, it gives CSALPAGAEADTQYF.

The gene calls are TRBV5-8 and TRBJ2-3; no reliable D call. Germline CDR1 and CDR2: SGHTS and YDEGEE. The CDR3 has 13 residues. Trimming stripped 7 bases from V and 0 bases from J, with 9 bases between. CDR3: CASRAPSTDTQYF. The CDR3 DNA reads TGTGCCAGCCGCGCCCCTAGCACAGATACGCAGTATTTT.

This clone was picked up one time. CDR3 sequence: CASRKVTGHLYEQYV. CDR3 bases: TGTGCCAGCCGAAAGGTCACGGGACATCTCTACGAGCAGTACGTC. The chain carries TRBV21-1 and TRBJ2-7; TRBD1 is taken as the D call from the table, unchecked against the DNA. TRBV21-1 constitutes a pseudogene. CDR3 size: 15 residues.

The chain links TRBV7-2 to TRBJ2-5; 8 bases agree with TRBD1. V trimming: 5 bases; J trimming: 5 bases; junction bases outside the gene matches: 7. From germline, CDR1 is SGHTA and CDR2 FQGNSA. The length of the CDR3 is 14 residues. For the CDR3, the DNA is TGTGCCAGCAGCAAGACAGGGGAGGCGGAGACCCAGTACTTC. It yields the protein CASSKTGEAETQYF. Together with reference TRBV7-2 and TRBJ2-5, the CDR3 gives the full variable domain: GAGVSQSPSNKVTEKGKDVELRCDPISGHTALYWYRQSLGQGLEFLIYFQGNSAPDKSGLPSDRFSAERTGGSVSTLTIQRTQQEDSAVYLCASSKTGEAETQYFGPGTRLLVL.

The CDR3: CASSLWQFSGNTIYF. CDR3 bases: TGTGCCAGCAGCTTATGGCAATTCTCTGGAAACACCATATATTTT. The genes are TRBV7-9 and TRBJ1-3; D call uncertain. Germline loops: CDR1 SEHNR, CDR2 FQNEAQ (reference sequence). The CDR3 has 15 amino acids. Trimming took off 2 bases at V and 0 bases at J, with 8 bases between the two ends.

The rearrangement uses TRBV9 and TRBJ2-3, with no clear D. The CDR3 has 14 residues. Trimming removed 2 bases from V and 2 bases from J, with 9 bases in between. The germline V gene has CDR1 SGDLS and CDR2 YYNGEE. The CDR3 region has the DNA TGTGCCAGCAGCGTCTCCCCACACACAGATACGCAGTATTTT. Residues: CASSVSPHTDTQYF.

This CDR3 is CSVAYGTGNSPLHF. CDR3 nucleotide sequence: TGCAGCGTTGCTTATGGGACAGGGAATTCACCCCTCCACTTT. This chain links TRBV29-1 with TRBJ1-6; 9 nucleotides match TRBD1. The CDR3 spans 14 residues. Germline-derived CDR1 and CDR2 are SQVTM and ANQGSEA. The ends lost 4 bases at V and 7 bases at J; junction bases unmatched: 5.

Worth noting for this clone: One junction end does not reproduce the germline sequence, and a read error may be involved. The chain uses TRBV10-1 and TRBJ1-5; no firm D call. CDR1 and CDR2 (germline): WNHNN, SYGVQD (reference sequence). This CDR3 comprises 14 residues. The CDR3 DNA reads as TGCGCCAGCAGTGTCCTAGGGAGCAGTCAGCCCCAGCATTTT. Translated, it gives CASSVLGSSQPQHF.

This clone was recorded only once. The gene calls are TRBV7-9 and TRBJ2-1, with 8 bases lining up with TRBD2. Losses at the gene ends were 5 bases for V and 0 bases for J; bases not matched to a gene: 3. Looked up from germline, CDR1 is SEHNR and CDR2 is FQNEAQ (reference sequence). This CDR3 is built from 15 residues. The CDR3 sequence is CASSPSGSSYNEQFF. In DNA form, the CDR3 reads TGTGCCAGCAGCCCGAGCGGGAGCTCCTACAATGAGCAGTTCTTC.

This sequence joins TRBV7-8 and TRBJ2-5; D may be TRBD2 (6 bases). V dropped 0 bases and J dropped 4 bases, with 9 bases sitting between them. The germline CDR1 and CDR2 sequences are SGHVS and FQNEAQ. The CDR3 is made up of 14 amino acids. The CDR3 sequence is CASSLAIAVETQYF. Written as DNA, the CDR3 is TGTGCCAGCAGCTTAGCGATAGCGGTAGAGACCCAGTACTTC. The whole variable domain, remainder taken from reference TRBV7-8 and TRBJ2-5, is GAGVSQSPRYKVAKRGQDVALRCDPISGHVSLFWYQQALGQGPEFLTYFQNEAQLDKSGLPSDRFFAERPEGSVSTLKIQRTQQEDSAVYLCASSLAIAVETQYFGPGTRLLVL.

The chain links TRBV18 to TRBJ1-4; TRBD1 might be the D (6 bases). V gave up 4 bases and J gave up 4 bases, with 16 bases separating them. CDR3 size: 16 residues. Germline V CDR1 and CDR2: KGHSH, LQKENI. Here the CDR3 DNA reads TGTGCCAGCTCACAATCCGGGACACCCTTTAATGAAAAACTGTTTTTT. Its translation is CASSQSGTPFNEKLFF.

V is TRBV18 and J is TRBJ2-2, with a weak D call TRBD1 (6 bases). The CDR3 totals 14 residues. Germline values: CDR1 KGHSH, CDR2 LQKENI. V lost 6 bases, J lost 5 bases, and 13 bases lay in between. The CDR3 sequence: CASSRQDGTGELFF. The DNA of the CDR3 is TGTGCCAGCTCCAGACAGGACGGTACCGGGGAGCTGTTTTTT. The whole variable domain, remainder taken from reference TRBV18 and TRBJ2-2, is NAGVMQNPRHLVRRRGQEARLRCSPMKGHSHVYWYRQLPEEGLKFMVYLQKENIIDESGMPKERFSAEFPKEGPSILRIQQVVRGDSAAYFCASSRQDGTGELFFGEGSRLTVL.

V and J are TRBV7-9 and TRBJ1-2, with TRBD1 as a possible D gene (5 bases). CDR3 length: 14 residues. V lost 2 bases, J lost 8 bases, and 15 bases lay in between. The germline CDR1 and CDR2 sequences are SEHNR and FQNEAQ (reference sequence). CDR3: CASSLTGEGKGYTF. For the CDR3, the DNA is TGTGCCAGCAGCTTAACGGGGGAGGGGAAGGGCTACACCTTC. Based on the CDR3 plus reference TRBV7-9 and TRBJ1-2, the full variable domain is DTGVSQNPRHKITKRGQNVTFRCDPISEHNRLYWYRQTLGQGPEFLTYFQNEAQLEKSRLLSDRFSAERPKGSFSTLEIQRTEQGDSAMYLCASSLTGEGKGYTFGSGTRLTVV.

CDR3 amino acids: CASSVTGTSNEQFF. The CDR3, as DNA: TGTGCCAGCAGCGTTACCGGGACTAGCAATGAGCAGTTCTTC. The chain is built from TRBV9 and TRBJ2-1, with 8 bases fitting TRBD2. Per germline, CDR1 SGDLS and CDR2 YYNGEE. Unmatched junction bases numbered 4, after V lost 2 bases and J lost 6 bases. CDR3 size: 14 residues.

V and J are TRBV19 and TRBJ1-5; D perhaps matches TRBD1 (6 bases). Germline V gene lookup returns CDR1 LNHDA and CDR2 SQIVND (reference sequence). The CDR3 sequence is 13 residues long. Trimming took 7 bases from V and 4 from J, leaving 11 bases between them. CDR3 in amino acids: CASKQQGNQPQHF. CDR3 DNA: TGTGCCAGTAAACAACAGGGAAATCAGCCCCAGCATTTT.

The chain combines TRBV7-2 with TRBJ2-5; TRBD1 agrees at 8 bases. The germline V gene encodes CDR1 SGHTA and CDR2 FQGNSA. The length of the CDR3 is 15 residues. V gave up 5 bases and J gave up 4 bases; unmatched junction bases: 9. The CDR3 DNA sequence: TGTGCCAGCAGCCGGGACAGGAGCATTATAGAGACCCAGTACTTC. Translated, it gives CASSRDRSIIETQYF.

In this sample, this clone turned up a few times. The J gene is TRBJ2-3, the V gene TRBV30; D is ambiguous. The V gene's germline CDR1 is GTSNPN and CDR2 SVGIG (reference sequence). The CDR3 runs 15 residues. Trimming took 0 bases from V and 2 from J, leaving 12 bases between them. The CDR3 DNA sequence: TGTGCCTGGAGTGTAAATAGTGGGCCCACAGATACGCAGTATTTT. Amino acids: CAWSVNSGPTDTQYF.

The chain couples TRBV15 to TRBJ2-1, with D perhaps matching TRBD1 (6 bases). The ends were cut back, 0 bases at V and 8 bases at J, with 11 bases in the middle. Per germline, CDR1 LNHNV and CDR2 YYDKDF (reference sequence). The CDR3 runs to 14 residues. The CDR3 sequence is CATSRDYAGDEQFF. The CDR3 DNA is TGTGCCACCAGCAGAGATTACGCAGGGGATGAGCAGTTCTTC.

J is TRBJ2-5 and V is TRBV5-1; 8 bases fit TRBD2. Germline V gives CDR1 SGHRS, CDR2 YFSETQ. CDR3 length: 14 residues. The junction had 2 bases not matched to a gene; V was cut back by 2 bases and J by 2 bases. As DNA, the CDR3 is TGCGCCAGCAGCTTACTAGCGGATCAAGAGACCCAGTACTTC. Translation gives CASSLLADQETQYF.

CDR3: CASTNSPSGANVLTF. CDR3 coding DNA: TGTGCCAGCACGAACAGCCCCTCTGGGGCCAACGTCCTGACTTTC. J is TRBJ2-6 and V is TRBV11-3; D not resolved. V lost 7 bases, J lost 0 bases, and 10 bases lay in between. CDR3 size: 15 residues. Germline lookup yields CDR1 SGHNT and CDR2 YENEEA. The entire variable domain, with the rest obtained from reference TRBV11-3 and TRBJ2-6, is as follows: EAGVVQSPRYKIIEKKQPVAFWCNPISGHNTLYWYLQNLGQGPELLIRYENEEAVDDSQLPKDRFSAERLKGVDSTLKIQPAELGDSAVYLCASTNSPSGANVLTFGAGSRLTVL.